Below are 18 T cell receptor beta chains sequenced from a single sample in a study of Ad26.COV2.S vaccination and SARS-CoV-2 variants. Stated treatment: some 20 received Ad26.COV2.S at low or high dose, single or two shots; about 5 received placebo; per-sample allocation not given. Specimen acquisition occurred on day 63 following the initial vaccine or placebo injection. Assay: immunoSEQ multiplex PCR; the TCRdb copy retains only in-frame clones and omits some. This table holds roughly 400,000 clones, 90% found once. The sample in question was peripheral blood, obtained in a trial of Ad26.COV2.S vaccine versus placebo. These receptors were taken from a person aged 18-60 years who received the Ad26.COV2.S COVID-19 vaccine or a placebo.

This clone was recorded only once. The chain couples TRBV7-8 to TRBJ2-3; tentative D call: TRBD1 (6 bases). Germline CDR1 is SGHVS and CDR2 is FQNEAQ. The length of the CDR3 is 16 residues. V shed 2 bases and J shed 2 bases, with 14 bases lying between them. The CDR3 here is CASSLSGGAITDTQYF. CDR3 nucleotide sequence: TGTGCCAGCAGCTTAAGTGGGGGCGCGATCACAGATACGCAGTATTTT.

The genes are TRBV28 and TRBJ1-2; D unresolved. The V gene lost 2 bases and the J gene lost 6 bases, with 13 bases spanning the gap. CDR1 is MDHEN and CDR2 is SYDVKM in the germline V gene. The CDR3 runs 14 residues. The CDR3 protein is CASSLPGLANGYTF. The CDR3 DNA sequence: TGTGCCAGCAGTTTACCAGGCTTGGCTAATGGCTACACCTTC.

To note about this clone: The junction departs from germline at one end; a sequencing error may be responsible. The gene calls are TRBV7-7 and TRBJ1-1; D is perhaps TRBD1 (6 bases). The CDR3 contains 18 residues. Looked up from germline, CDR1 is SSHAT and CDR2 is FNYEAQ (reference sequence). The CDR3, as DNA: TGTGCTAGCAGCGTACAGGGTGGACCATCCCGGGCGGACACTGAAGCTTTCTTT. Translated, it gives CASSVQGGPSRADTEAFF.

The gene calls are TRBV7-2 and TRBJ2-2; D is uncertain. Per germline, CDR1 SGHTA and CDR2 FQGNSA. The CDR3 contains 15 residues. The V and J ends lost 2 bases and 0 bases respectively, with 7 bases between them. CDR3 loop: CASSLRSANTGELFF. The CDR3 nucleotides read TGTGCCAGCAGCTTAAGGTCAGCGAACACCGGGGAGCTGTTTTTT.

The count of this clone is one. The CDR3 DNA is TGTGCCAGCAGCCAAGGCGGGACAGGGAGGTGGGTTTACGAGCAGTACTTC. Translating it yields CASSQGGTGRWVYEQYF. The V gene is TRBV14, the J gene TRBJ2-7; TRBD1 matches 9 bases. The V segment lost 1 base and the J segment 4 bases; nucleotides outside the gene matches: 11. Germline assignment: CDR1 SGHDN and CDR2 FVKESK. The length of the CDR3 is 17 residues.

This clone was found once. The rearrangement uses TRBV24-1 and TRBJ2-1; no definite D call. The length of the CDR3 is 16 residues. Germline CDR1 is KGHDR and CDR2 is SFDVKD. V shed 1 base and J shed 4 bases, with 13 bases lying between them. CDR3 loop: CATSDFKTTGYNEQFF. The CDR3 DNA sequence: TGTGCCACCAGTGATTTCAAGACGACGGGTTACAATGAGCAGTTCTTC.

This clone was detected a few times. The V gene is TRBV7-9, the J gene TRBJ2-1; D is undetermined. CDR3 size: 11 residues. Germline V lookup: CDR1 SEHNR, CDR2 FQNEAQ (reference sequence). Trimming cost V 2 bases and J 9 bases, with 5 bases left between them. The CDR3 DNA sequence: TGTGCCAGCAGCTTAAACACTGAGCAGTTCTTC. Encoded protein: CASSLNTEQFF.

This chain links TRBV5-6 with TRBJ2-5; unclear D gene. The CDR3 runs 15 residues. Germline assignment: CDR1 SGHDT and CDR2 YYEEEE. The germline V and J ends were trimmed by 1 base and 5 bases, with 15 bases remaining between them. DNA for the CDR3: TGTGCCAGCAGCTTGTTTTTGCGACTCGGGGAGACCCAGTACTTC. This encodes CASSLFLRLGETQYF.

J is TRBJ2-5 and V is TRBV7-8; D uncertain. The CDR3 has 16 residues. Germline V lookup: CDR1 SGHVS, CDR2 FQNEAQ. V shed 1 base and J shed 0 bases, with 12 bases lying between them. As DNA, the CDR3 is TGTGCCAGCAGCTTAGTCGCCACGACCTACCAAGAGACCCAGTACTTC. It yields the protein CASSLVATTYQETQYF.

The chain is built from TRBV2 and TRBJ2-1; D gene uncertain. Germline V CDR1 and CDR2: SNHLY, FYNNEI. The CDR3 consists of 15 residues. Trimming left V 6 bases short and J 3 bases short, with 15 bases between. CDR3 sequence: CASRPDPAIYNEQFF. CDR3 DNA sequence: TGTGCCAGCAGACCAGATCCCGCTATCTACAATGAGCAGTTCTTC.

The CDR3, as DNA: TGTGCCAGCAGCCAAGATCTGGGCTCCAATGAAAAACTGTTTTTT. Its protein product is CASSQDLGSNEKLFF. The J gene is TRBJ1-4, the V gene TRBV3-1 (or the pseudogene TRBV3-2); D gene unclear. The CDR3 has 15 residues. Germline V gene data show CDR1 as LGHDT and CDR2 as YNNKEL (reference sequence). Trimming stripped 0 bases from V and 5 bases from J, with 10 bases between.

This sequence joins TRBV2 and TRBJ2-5; 10 nucleotides align to TRBD2. There are 14 residues in the CDR3. The trim removed 7 bases at V and 1 base at J, leaving 3 bases unmatched. In germline, CDR1 is SNHLY, CDR2 FYNNEI. The CDR3 DNA reads TGTGCCAGCACTAGCGGGAGCTCCCAAGAGACCCAGTACTTC. It is translated as CASTSGSSQETQYF.

This sequence joins TRBV5-1 and TRBJ2-6, with D maybe TRBD1 (6 bases). V was pared by 0 bases and J by 0 bases, with 19 bases between. The germline V gene has CDR1 SGHRS and CDR2 YFSETQ. The CDR3 loop spans 20 amino acids. This CDR3 reads CASSLEAAGASSSGANVLTF. CDR3 coding DNA: TGCGCCAGCAGCTTGGAAGCGGCAGGGGCCTCGAGCTCTGGGGCCAACGTCCTGACTTTC.

This chain connects TRBV23-1 to TRBJ2-1; no clear D gene. TRBV23-1 is noted as an ORF with a role that remains uncertain. V was clipped by 3 bases and J by 8 bases, with 11 bases between them. This CDR3 is built from 13 residues. CDR3 DNA sequence: TGCGCCAGCAGTCATTTAGGTGACGATGAGCAGTTCTTC. Residues: CASSHLGDDEQFF.

The chain recombines TRBV30 with TRBJ2-6; D gene uncertain. This CDR3 has 12 residues. Germline CDR1 reads GTSNPN; CDR2 reads SVGIG (reference sequence). Trimming removed 5 bases at V and 4 bases at J, with 6 bases between. CDR3: CAWDLGANVLTF. The CDR3 DNA sequence: TGTGCCTGGGATCTGGGGGCCAACGTCCTGACTTTC.

The chain joins TRBV13 to TRBJ2-7, with 9 bases identical to TRBD2. Germline V gene data show CDR1 as PRHDT and CDR2 as FYEKMQ (reference sequence). The CDR3 totals 14 residues. With V trimmed by 5 bases and J by 3 bases, 5 bases remained unmatched. The DNA for the CDR3 is TGTGCCAGCAGCCTCTTTAGCGGGAGCTACGAGCAGTACTTC. It is translated as CASSLFSGSYEQYF.

This chain connects TRBV28 to TRBJ2-1; TRBD1 aligns across 8 bases. The CDR3 consists of 15 residues. Germline V gives CDR1 MDHEN, CDR2 SYDVKM. V gave up 5 bases and J gave up 6 bases; unmatched junction bases: 9. CDR3 amino acids: CASSPSGQGGNEQFF. Written as DNA, the CDR3 is TGTGCCAGCAGTCCAAGCGGACAGGGCGGCAATGAGCAGTTCTTC.

This chain joins TRBV7-2 and TRBJ2-1; 12 bases match TRBD2. The trim removed 5 bases at V and 8 bases at J, leaving 4 bases unmatched. CDR1 is SGHTA, CDR2 FQGNSA, per germline. The CDR3 sequence is 14 residues long. CDR3 region: CASSVPSGRDEQFF. CDR3 nucleotides: TGTGCCAGCAGCGTCCCTAGCGGGAGGGATGAGCAGTTCTTC.